The clone carrying this T cell receptor beta chain was detected a few times. One end of the junction fails to match germline, which may point to a read error. Profiling relied on immunoSEQ multiplex PCR, and the TCRdb table lists in-frame clones only, not all of them. The sample includes roughly 30,000 clones, around 74% of them seen just once. These data come from a study of T cells in narcolepsy. The CDR3 covers 13 residues. Germline CDR1 LGHNT, CDR2 FRNRAP. This receptor was obtained from a human donor in good health. Specimen: memory (CD45RA-) CD4+ T cells from blood. The chain carries TRBV12-5 and TRBJ1-6; weak D call: TRBD1 (5 bases). CDR3 amino acids: CASGPGAGPRANF. In nucleotides, the CDR3 is TGTGCTAGTGGTCCCGGGGCCGGGCCAAGGGCCAATTTT.